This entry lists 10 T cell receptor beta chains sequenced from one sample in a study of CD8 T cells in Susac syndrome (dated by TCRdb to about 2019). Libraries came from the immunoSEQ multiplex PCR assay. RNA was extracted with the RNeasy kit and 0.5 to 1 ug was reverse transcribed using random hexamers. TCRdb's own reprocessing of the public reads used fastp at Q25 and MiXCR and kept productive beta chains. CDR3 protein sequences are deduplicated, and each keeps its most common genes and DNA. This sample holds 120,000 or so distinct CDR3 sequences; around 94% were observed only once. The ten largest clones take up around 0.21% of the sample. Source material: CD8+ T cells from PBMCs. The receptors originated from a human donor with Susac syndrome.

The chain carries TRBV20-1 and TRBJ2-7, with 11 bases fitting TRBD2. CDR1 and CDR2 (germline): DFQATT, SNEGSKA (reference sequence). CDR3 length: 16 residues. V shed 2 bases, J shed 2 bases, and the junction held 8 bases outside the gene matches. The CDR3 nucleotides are TGCAGTGCTAGACCCATGACTAGCGGGGATACCTACGAGCAGTACTTC. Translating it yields CSARPMTSGDTYEQYF.

The CDR3 loop is CASSVDETENGYTF. CDR3 bases: TGTGCCAGCAGCGTAGACGAGACAGAGAATGGCTACACCTTC. The chain recombines TRBV9 with TRBJ1-2, with D tentatively TRBD1 (5 bases). V lost 0 bases, J lost 6 bases, and 12 bases lay in between. Germline V gene data show CDR1 as SGDLS and CDR2 as YYNGEE. CDR3 length equals 14 residues.

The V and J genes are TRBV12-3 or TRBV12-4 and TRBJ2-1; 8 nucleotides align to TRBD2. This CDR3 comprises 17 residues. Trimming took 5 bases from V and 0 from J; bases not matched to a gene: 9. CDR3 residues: CASSLVILAGSYNEQFF. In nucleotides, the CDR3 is TGTGCCAGCAGTCTAGTCATCCTAGCGGGCTCCTACAATGAGCAGTTCTTC.

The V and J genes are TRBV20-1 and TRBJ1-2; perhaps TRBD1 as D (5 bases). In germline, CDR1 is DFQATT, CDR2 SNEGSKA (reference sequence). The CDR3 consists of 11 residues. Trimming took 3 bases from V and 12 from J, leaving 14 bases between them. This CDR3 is CSAREVGTNTF. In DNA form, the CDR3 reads TGCAGTGCTAGGGAGGTCGGGACGAACACCTTC.

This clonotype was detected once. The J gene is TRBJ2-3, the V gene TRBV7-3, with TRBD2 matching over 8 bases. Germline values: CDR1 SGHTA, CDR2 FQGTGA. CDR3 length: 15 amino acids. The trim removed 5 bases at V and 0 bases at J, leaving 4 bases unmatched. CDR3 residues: CASSATGGSTDTQYF. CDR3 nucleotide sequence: TGTGCCAGCAGCGCAACGGGGGGGAGCACAGATACGCAGTATTTT.

As DNA, the CDR3 is TGCAGCGTTGAAGAACAGGACCTCACTGAAGCTTTCTTT. Protein: CSVEEQDLTEAFF. The chain has TRBV29-1 and TRBJ1-1, with D possibly being TRBD1 (5 bases). Per the germline V gene, CDR1 is SQVTM and CDR2 is ANQGSEA. The CDR3 consists of 13 residues. Trimming cost V 0 bases and J 4 bases, with 9 bases left between them.

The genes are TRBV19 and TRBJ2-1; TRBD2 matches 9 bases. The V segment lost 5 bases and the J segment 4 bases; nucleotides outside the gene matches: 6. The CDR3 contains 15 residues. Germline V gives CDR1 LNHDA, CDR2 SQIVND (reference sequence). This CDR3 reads CASSGASGDYNEQFF. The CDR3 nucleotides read TGTGCCAGTAGTGGGGCTAGCGGGGATTACAATGAGCAGTTCTTC.

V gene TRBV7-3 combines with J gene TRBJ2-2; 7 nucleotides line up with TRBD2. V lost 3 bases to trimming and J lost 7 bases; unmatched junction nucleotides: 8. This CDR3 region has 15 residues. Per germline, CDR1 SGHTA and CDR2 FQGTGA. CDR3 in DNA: TGTGCCAGCAGCTTCTTAGCTAGCGGAGGCGGGGAGCTGTTTTTT. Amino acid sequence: CASSFLASGGGELFF. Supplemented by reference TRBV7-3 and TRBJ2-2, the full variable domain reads GAGVSQTPSNKVTEKGKYVELRCDPISGHTALYWYRQSLGQGPEFLIYFQGTGAADDSGLPNDRFFAVRPEGSVSTLKIQRTERGDSAVYLCASSFLASGGGELFFGEGSRLTVL.

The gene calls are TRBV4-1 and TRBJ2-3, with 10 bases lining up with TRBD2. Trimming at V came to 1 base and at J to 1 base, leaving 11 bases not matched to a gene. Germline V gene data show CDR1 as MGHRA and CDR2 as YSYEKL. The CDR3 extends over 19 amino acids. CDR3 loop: CASSQGVLASGGRTDTQYF. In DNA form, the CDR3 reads TGCGCCAGCAGCCAAGGCGTTTTGGCTAGCGGGGGTCGCACAGATACGCAGTATTTT.

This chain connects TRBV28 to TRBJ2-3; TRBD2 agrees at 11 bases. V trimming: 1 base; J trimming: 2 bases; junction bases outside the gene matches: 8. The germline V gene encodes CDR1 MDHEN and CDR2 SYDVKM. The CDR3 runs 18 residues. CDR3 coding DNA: TGTGCCAGCAGTTTATCTCCTAGCGGGGGGTACTTCACAGATACGCAGTATTTT. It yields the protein CASSLSPSGGYFTDTQYF.